These T cell receptor beta chains were read from a single sample in a study of cytomegalovirus exposure and HLA in healthy donors. Sequencing was performed with immunoSEQ multiplex PCR; in TCRdb, only in-frame clones are kept and a portion is missing. Among 100,000 to 120,000 clones listed, about 85% were seen once. Input material: PBMCs. The receptors were gathered from a woman between 18 and 29 years old in good health and CMV-seronegative. The CDR3 runs from the conserved cysteine through the conserved F or W. Part of the rows lack a size; the others show once, few, many or a class for expanded clones.

V,size,J,CDR3
TRBV13,-,TRBJ2-7,CASSLGQGTYEQYF
TRBV5-1,-,TRBJ2-7,CASSLADSSYEQYF
TRBV2,-,TRBJ2-5,CASSYRGKGETQYF
TRBV19,-,TRBJ2-7,CASTVGDSDDEQYF
TRBV19,-,TRBJ1-1,CASSGRGTEAFF
TRBV30,-,TRBJ2-7,CASLIRDTAYEQYF
TRBV28,-,TRBJ2-5,CASSLRGIQETQYF
TRBV7-3,-,TRBJ2-5,CASSLDREETQYF
TRBV5-8,-,TRBJ1-1,CASRGGRDTEAFF
TRBV10-3,once,TRBJ1-5,CAPHSVGAEQPQHF
TRBV4-1,-,TRBJ1-6,CASSREPSGQGNSPLHF
TRBV25-1,-,TRBJ2-1,CASSGQGYNEQFF
TRBV18,-,TRBJ2-7,CASSPNHGADEQYF
TRBV7-8,-,TRBJ2-5,CASSLTTLSGGAETQYF
TRBV5-6,few,TRBJ2-7,CASSLQGTYEQYF
TRBV4-1,-,TRBJ2-2,CASSQVNGELFF
TRBV5-1,-,TRBJ1-2,CASSLDRGYGYTF
TRBV9,-,TRBJ2-1,CASSVVGSASSYNEQFF
TRBV29-1,-,TRBJ1-3,CSVVKAGNTIYF
TRBV27,-,TRBJ2-7,CASRAGPESHYEQYF
TRBV6-1,-,TRBJ1-4,CASTPNTANEKLFF
TRBV15,-,TRBJ1-4,CATSRSGEASEKLFF
TRBV19,few,TRBJ2-7,CASSIARAGEKGYEQYF